These 6 T cell receptor beta chains share one sample of origin, sequenced in a study of OX40 agonist ivuxolimab in advanced cancers. Libraries came from the immunoSEQ multiplex PCR assay. TCRdb re-hosts the immuneACCESS table, in-frame sequences only. Its copies lack some clones; in the studies checked, an unresolved V gene accounts for under half of them, and the cause for the rest is not known. The sample records about 73,000 clones, approximately 90% of which are singletons. The ten largest clones represent approximately 11% of the sample. This specimen was CD4+ or CD8+ T cells sorted from blood, taken in a trial of the OX40 agonist ivuxolimab. All receptors derive from an adult with an advanced solid tumor such as melanoma, head and neck, liver or kidney cancer.

V and J are TRBV19 and TRBJ2-7; D tentatively fits TRBD1 or TRBD2 (5 bases each). The CDR3 has 16 residues. Trimming cost V 4 bases and J 2 bases, with 18 bases left between them. The germline CDR1 and CDR2 sequences are LNHDA and SQIVND (reference sequence). DNA of the CDR3: TGTGCCAGTAGTACGGGACCGACCGACCTTACCTACGAGCAGTACTTC. Translation: CASSTGPTDLTYEQYF.

The J gene is TRBJ2-1, the V gene TRBV19; TRBD1 aligns across 10 bases. V was clipped by 10 bases and J by 2 bases; unmatched bases: 5. Germline V lookup: CDR1 LNHDA, CDR2 SQIVND (reference sequence). The CDR3 is 14 residues long. CDR3 nucleotides: TGTGCCACTCGGGGACAGGGGACCTACAATGAGCAGTTCTTC. Protein: CATRGQGTYNEQFF.

J is TRBJ1-1 and V is TRBV7-8, with no clear D. CDR3 length: 19 amino acids. Deletions cut 1 base from V and 0 bases from J, with 21 bases between. The V gene's germline CDR1 is SGHVS and CDR2 FQNEAQ. CDR3 bases: TGTGCCAGCAGCTTAGGCCGTTATTTCGAATCTGGTTTGAACACTGAAGCTTTCTTT. Its protein is CASSLGRYFESGLNTEAFF. Filled out from reference TRBV7-8 and TRBJ1-1, the complete variable domain reads GAGVSQSPRYKVAKRGQDVALRCDPISGHVSLFWYQQALGQGPEFLTYFQNEAQLDKSGLPSDRFFAERPEGSVSTLKIQRTQQEDSAVYLCASSLGRYFESGLNTEAFFGQGTRLTVV.

The V gene is TRBV5-5, the J gene TRBJ2-2; D is possibly TRBD2 (7 bases). CDR1 SGHKS and CDR2 YYEKEE come from the germline V gene (reference sequence). The CDR3 loop spans 18 amino acids. With 6 bases removed from V and 4 bases from J, the gap between germline ends came to 25 bases. CDR3 sequence reads: CASTLQNRVAGATGELFF. The CDR3 DNA is TGTGCCAGCACCTTACAAAACCGGGTGGCGGGGGCCACCGGGGAGCTGTTTTTT.

The V gene is TRBV9, the J gene TRBJ2-7, with 7 bases matching TRBD2. The CDR3 has 15 amino acids. CDR1 and CDR2 (germline): SGDLS, YYNGEE. Trimming removed 0 bases from V and 4 bases from J; junction bases left unmatched: 7. The CDR3 DNA sequence: TGTGCCAGCAGCGTAGGGGAGGGCGTCATTTACGAGCAGTACTTC. Protein: CASSVGEGVIYEQYF. Filled out from reference TRBV9 and TRBJ2-7, the complete variable domain reads DSGVTQTPKHLITATGQRVTLRCSPRSGDLSVYWYQQSLDQGLQFLIQYYNGEERAKGNILERFSAQQFPDLHSELNLSSLELGDSALYFCASSVGEGVIYEQYFGPGTRLTVT.

A word on this clone: Other DNA sequences within the sample encode an identical CDR3. This CDR3 reads CASSQAQSSYEQYF. The DNA for the CDR3 is TGCGCCAGCAGCCAAGCTCAAAGCTCCTACGAGCAGTACTTC. The chain has TRBV4-1 and TRBJ2-5; D call uncertain. The DNA end favors TRBJ2-7, so the J call may be wrong. Looked up from germline, CDR1 is MGHRA and CDR2 is YSYEKL. This CDR3 is built from 14 residues.